The 23 T cell receptor beta chains listed next were all sequenced from one sample in a study of patients and donors after allogeneic stem cell transplantation. In TCRdb, the RT-PCR reads were re-called with MiXCR into one record per CDR3 protein. The data hold about 110,000 distinct CDR3 sequences, with around 36% observed a single time. The material sequenced was blood, either unsorted or a sorted T cell fraction (not recorded which). The source of these receptors is a human donor who was either an allogeneic HSCT recipient or a stem cell or donor lymphocyte infusion donor (not recorded which). It is not recorded whose cells these are; they may come from a transplant donor.

The chain couples TRBV5-1 to TRBJ2-7; D is perhaps TRBD2 (6 bases). V was pared by 3 bases and J by 2 bases, with 12 bases between. The germline CDR1 and CDR2 sequences are SGHRS and YFSETQ. CDR3 length: 14 residues. DNA for the CDR3: TGCGCCAGCAGCTATCGGGAGCAAGCCTACGAGCAGTACTTC. Amino acids: CASSYREQAYEQYF.

V is TRBV7-2 and J is TRBJ1-4; D perhaps matches TRBD1 (6 bases). The germline V gene has CDR1 SGHTA and CDR2 FQGNSA. The CDR3 contains 17 residues. V was pared by 5 bases and J by 7 bases, with 23 bases between. The CDR3 region is CASSPPVSRGAFEKLFF. The CDR3 DNA is TGTGCCAGCAGCCCCCCCGTAAGCAGGGGCGCGTTTGAAAAACTGTTTTTT. Based on the CDR3 plus reference TRBV7-2 and TRBJ1-4, the full variable domain is GAGVSQSPSNKVTEKGKDVELRCDPISGHTALYWYRQSLGQGLEFLIYFQGNSAPDKSGLPSDRFSAERTGGSVSTLTIQRTQQEDSAVYLCASSPPVSRGAFEKLFFGSGTQLSVL.

The chain recombines TRBV19 with TRBJ2-7, with D perhaps TRBD1 or TRBD2 (6 bases each). Germline V gene lookup returns CDR1 LNHDA and CDR2 SQIVND (reference sequence). There are 15 residues in the CDR3. V lost 3 bases to trimming and J lost 0 bases, with 12 bases between them. The chain's CDR3 is CASSILGGNSYEQYF. The CDR3 DNA sequence: TGTGCCAGTAGTATTTTAGGGGGGAACTCCTACGAGCAGTACTTC.

This clonotype was detected a few times. This chain connects TRBV4-3 to TRBJ1-1; unclear D gene. Per the germline V gene, CDR1 is LGHNA and CDR2 is YSLEER. This CDR3 has 13 residues. V was shortened by 3 bases and J by 0 bases, with 5 bases between the two germline ends. The chain's CDR3 is CASSQHLNTEAFF. Written as DNA, the CDR3 is TGCGCCAGCAGCCAGCACTTGAACACTGAAGCTTTCTTT.

The chain recombines TRBV20-1 with TRBJ2-3; D remains ambiguous. Germline V gene data show CDR1 as DFQATT and CDR2 as SNEGSKA (reference sequence). This CDR3 is 17 amino acids long. Trimming took off 0 bases at V and 0 bases at J, with 16 bases between the two ends. CDR3 sequence reads: CSARDLGAPGSTDTQYF. In DNA form, the CDR3 reads TGCAGTGCTAGAGATCTGGGCGCCCCGGGTAGCACAGATACGCAGTATTTT.

The chain is built from TRBV7-2 and TRBJ2-1; TRBD1 aligns across 7 bases. The CDR3 loop spans 13 amino acids. Germline trimming cut 5 bases from V and 10 bases from J; bases unmatched to any gene: 8. Germline-derived CDR1 and CDR2 are SGHTA and FQGNSA. The CDR3 nucleotides read TGTGCCAGCAGCCTACCCCGGGACAGAGAGCAGTTCTTC. This codes for CASSLPRDREQFF.

This clonotype has a handful of counts. This rearrangement joins TRBV20-1 to TRBJ2-7; D ambiguous. V lost 4 bases to trimming and J lost 1 base, with 11 bases between them. This CDR3 is built from 13 residues. The V gene's germline CDR1 is DFQATT and CDR2 SNEGSKA (reference sequence). The DNA for the CDR3 is TGCAGTGCTATACCGACGCATTCCTACGAGCAGTACTTC. This encodes CSAIPTHSYEQYF.

This clonotype was counted only a few times. J is TRBJ2-2 and V is TRBV12-3 or TRBV12-4, with 8 bases identical to TRBD1. V shed 6 bases, J shed 1 base, and the junction held 7 bases outside the gene matches. CDR3 length equals 16 residues. The CDR3 bases are TGTGCCAGCAGCCGACAGGGGCCCCAGAACACCGGGGAGCTGTTTTTT. Its protein product is CASSRQGPQNTGELFF.

This chain uses TRBV15 with TRBJ1-5; D unclear. The CDR3 runs to 12 residues. The V gene lost 2 bases and the J gene lost 7 bases, with 6 bases spanning the gap. The germline V gene has CDR1 LNHNV and CDR2 YYDKDF (reference sequence). In nucleotides, the CDR3 is TGTGCCACCAGCAGAATCAGGCAGCCCCAGCATTTT. This sequence encodes CATSRIRQPQHF.

CDR3 DNA: TGTGCCAGCAGCGTAGGTAATAGCGGGAGTAGTTTCCCCTACGAGCAGTACTTC. It yields the protein CASSVGNSGSSFPYEQYF. The genes are TRBV9 and TRBJ2-7; 9 bases fit TRBD2. This CDR3 is 18 amino acids long. V dropped 0 bases and J dropped 2; count of bases not matched to a gene: 12. Germline assignment: CDR1 SGDLS and CDR2 YYNGEE.

The table lists this clonotype with a count of one. This chain connects TRBV5-1 to TRBJ2-5; 8 bases align to TRBD2. The germline CDR1 and CDR2 sequences are SGHRS and YFSETQ. The trim removed 4 bases at V and 1 base at J, leaving 6 bases unmatched. The CDR3 sequence is 15 residues long. As DNA, the CDR3 is TGCGCCAGCAGCCTCCCAACTAGCGGCCAAGAGACCCAGTACTTC. As protein: CASSLPTSGQETQYF. The full variable domain, completed using reference TRBV5-1 and TRBJ2-5, is KAGVTQTPRYLIKTRGQQVTLSCSPISGHRSVSWYQQTPGQGLQFLFEYFSETQRNKGNFPGRFSGRQFSNSRSEMNVSTLELGDSALYLCASSLPTSGQETQYFGPGTRLLVL.

J is TRBJ1-1 and V is TRBV10-3, with D perhaps matching TRBD1 (6 bases). Between the trimmed V and J ends, which lost 6 bases and 8 bases, there was a span of 10 bases. The CDR3 sequence is 11 residues long. Germline V CDR1 and CDR2: ENHRY, SYGVKD. The CDR3 reads CAIRADREAFF. Written as DNA, the CDR3 is TGTGCCATCAGAGCTGACAGGGAAGCTTTCTTT.

The table lists this clonotype with a few counts. The rearrangement links TRBV29-1 to TRBJ1-1; D ambiguous. CDR1 is SQVTM, CDR2 ANQGSEA, per germline. V lost 5 bases, J lost 0 bases, and 10 bases lay in between. The CDR3 consists of 13 residues. In DNA, the CDR3 is TGCAGCGTTTTCTCCGCGATGAACACTGAAGCTTTCTTT. Its translation: CSVFSAMNTEAFF.

This rearrangement joins TRBV15 to TRBJ2-7; a possible D gene is TRBD2 (5 bases). Germline V gives CDR1 LNHNV, CDR2 YYDKDF (reference sequence). V lost 3 bases and J 0 bases, leaving 15 bases between the germline ends. CDR3 length: 16 amino acids. The DNA for the CDR3 is TGTGCCACCAGCAGGAATGAACTAGGGAGCTCCTACGAGCAGTACTTC. As protein: CATSRNELGSSYEQYF.

This clonotype has ten or more counts. The chain carries TRBV7-6 and TRBJ1-2; maybe TRBD1 (5 bases). The V gene lost 1 base and the J gene lost 8 bases, with 11 bases spanning the gap. CDR1 is SGHVS, CDR2 FNYEAQ, per germline. This CDR3 is built from 13 residues. CDR3 amino acids: CASSLVGGSGYTF. CDR3 sequence (DNA): TGTGCCAGCAGCTTAGTCGGGGGTTCAGGCTACACCTTC.

The chain couples TRBV20-1 to TRBJ1-5; unclear D gene. The CDR3 runs 13 residues. Trimming removed 1 base from V and 4 bases from J, with 8 bases in between. Germline V lookup: CDR1 DFQATT, CDR2 SNEGSKA (reference sequence). The CDR3 sequence is CSARGQSNQPQHF. The DNA of the CDR3 is TGCAGTGCTAGAGGGCAGTCAAATCAGCCCCAGCATTTT.

This chain links TRBV5-1 with TRBJ1-2, with TRBD1 identical over 7 bases. CDR3 length: 15 amino acids. Germline V gene data show CDR1 as SGHRS and CDR2 as YFSETQ. The J segment lost 4 bases and the V segment lost 4 bases, leaving 10 bases of the junction unmatched. CDR3 sequence: CASSRTTGLSYGYTF. CDR3 DNA sequence: TGCGCCAGCAGCCGTACGACAGGGTTGAGCTATGGCTACACCTTC.

The chain has TRBV29-1 and TRBJ2-5; the D gene is possibly TRBD2 (5 bases). The CDR3 sequence is 13 residues long. Looked up from germline, CDR1 is SQVTM and CDR2 is ANQGSEA. The V end was cut by 6 bases, the J end by 7 bases, with 18 bases between. CDR3 region: CSVAGRSSGTQYF. CDR3 nucleotide sequence: TGCAGCGTGGCCGGACGATCAAGCGGGACCCAGTACTTC. Variable domain in full (rest from reference TRBV29-1 and TRBJ2-5): SAVISQKPSRDICQRGTSLTIQCQVDSQVTMMFWYRQQPGQSLTLIATANQGSEATYESGFVIDKFPISRPNLTFSTLTVSNMSPEDSSIYLCSVAGRSSGTQYFGPGTRLLVL.

V and J are TRBV18 and TRBJ2-5, with D maybe TRBD2 (6 bases). V lost 1 base and J lost 2, with 14 bases in between. This CDR3 spans 16 amino acids. Germline values: CDR1 KGHSH, CDR2 LQKENI. The CDR3 coding sequence is TGTGCCAGCTCACCACTTGGAGGGCCGAGACAAGAGACCCAGTACTTC. Protein: CASSPLGGPRQETQYF.

This clonotype was recorded once. The CDR3 sequence: CASSFRAGEANYGYTF. In DNA form, the CDR3 reads TGTGCCAGCAGCTTTAGGGCGGGGGAGGCTAACTATGGCTACACCTTC. This chain uses TRBV7-9 with TRBJ1-2, with a possible D match to TRBD1 (5 bases). The germline V gene encodes CDR1 SEHNR and CDR2 FQNEAQ (reference sequence). This CDR3 is 16 amino acids long. V was clipped by 3 bases and J by 0 bases, with 14 bases between them.

The chain is built from TRBV24-1 and TRBJ2-1; perhaps TRBD1 as D (5 bases). CDR1 and CDR2 from the germline V gene are KGHDR and SFDVKD. This CDR3 spans 14 amino acids. V was cut by 6 bases and J by 4 bases, with 12 bases left in between. The CDR3 nucleotides are TGTGCCACCAGTAAAGAAGCAGGGTACAATGAGCAGTTCTTC. It is translated as CATSKEAGYNEQFF.

The rearrangement joins TRBV11-2 to TRBJ1-2; D gene uncertain. With 0 bases removed from V and 3 bases from J, the gap between germline ends came to 11 bases. The CDR3 runs 15 residues. The germline V gene encodes CDR1 SGHAT and CDR2 FQNNGV. DNA of the CDR3: TGTGCCAGCAGCTTAGACAGGCCACGGCACTATGGCTACACCTTC. Translated: CASSLDRPRHYGYTF.

This clonotype was detected many times. The CDR3 DNA is TGTGCCAGCAGCTCTGGGGACACTTTGAACACTGAAGCTTTCTTT. Amino acid sequence: CASSSGDTLNTEAFF. The chain has TRBV27 and TRBJ1-1, with D possibly matching TRBD1 (6 bases). Germline loops: CDR1 MNHEY, CDR2 SMNVEV (reference sequence). The germline V and J ends were trimmed by 6 bases and 0 bases, with 14 bases remaining between them. This CDR3 comprises 15 residues.